The clone carrying this TCR beta chain has only a few counts. V shed 1 base and J shed 3 bases, with 13 bases lying between them. Germline lookup yields CDR1 LGHNA and CDR2 YSLEER. This CDR3 is 15 amino acids long. The data are from a study of T cells of healthy individuals. TCRdb passed the 5' RACE reads through MiXCR, listing each CDR3 protein once. The sample gives about 96,000 distinct CDR3 sequences, under 20% of which show up once; around 6.4% is in the top ten. This TCR was recovered from a human donor in good health. The chain joins TRBV4-3 to TRBJ2-7; no clear D gene. The CDR3 reads CASSQAGYEDYEQYF. The DNA of the CDR3 is TGCGCCAGCAGCCAAGCCGGATACGAGGACTACGAGCAGTACTTC.